The 2 T cell receptor beta chains given below trace back to one sample, sequenced in a study of cytomegalovirus exposure and HLA in healthy donors (dated by TCRdb to 2015 to 2018). Receptor amplification or capture employed the immunoSEQ multiplex PCR assay. For the multiplex PCR, a mixture combining 60 forward primers for TCR Vbeta segments and 13 reverse primers for TCR Jbeta segments was used. What TCRdb holds here is the immuneACCESS table cut down to in-frame rearrangements. Part of the clones is not present; checked against another copy, under half of the missing clones reflect an unresolved V gene, and the others are unexplained. This sample has tens of thousands of clones in its table, and 65% to 90% of those were observed once. The ten largest clones represent about 1.6% of the sample. The sequencing sample was made of PBMCs. Receptors were obtained from a human donor in good health.

The V and J genes are TRBV5-6 and TRBJ2-7, with TRBD2 as a possible D gene (6 bases). The CDR3 length is 14 residues. Per the germline V gene, CDR1 is SGHDT and CDR2 is YYEEEE. Trimming left V 0 bases short and J 4 bases short, with 11 bases between. The CDR3 loop reads CASSLDFAGYEQYF. For the CDR3, the DNA is TGTGCCAGCAGCTTGGACTTTGCGGGGTACGAGCAGTACTTC.

J is TRBJ2-7 and V is TRBV2, with TRBD2 identical over 12 bases. The CDR3 runs to 17 residues. In germline, CDR1 is SNHLY, CDR2 FYNNEI. The ends lost 6 bases at V and 2 bases at J; junction bases unmatched: 11. As DNA, the CDR3 is TGTGCCAGCAGCGAACTAGCGGGAGGCGACCGAACCTACGAGCAGTACTTC. Translated: CASSELAGGDRTYEQYF.